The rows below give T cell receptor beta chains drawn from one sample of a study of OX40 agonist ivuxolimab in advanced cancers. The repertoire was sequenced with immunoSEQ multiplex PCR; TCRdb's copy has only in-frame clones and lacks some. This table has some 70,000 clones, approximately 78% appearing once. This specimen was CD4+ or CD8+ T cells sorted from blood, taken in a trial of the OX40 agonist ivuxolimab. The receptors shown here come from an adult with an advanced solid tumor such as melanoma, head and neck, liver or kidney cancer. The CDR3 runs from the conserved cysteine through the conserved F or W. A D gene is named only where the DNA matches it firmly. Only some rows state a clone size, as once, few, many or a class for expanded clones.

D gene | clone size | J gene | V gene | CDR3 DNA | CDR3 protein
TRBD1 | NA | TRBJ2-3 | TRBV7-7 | TGTGCCAGCAGCGCCGGGACAGGGGGGCCCACAGATACGCAGTATTTT | CASSAGTGGPTDTQYF
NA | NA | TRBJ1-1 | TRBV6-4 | TGTGCCAGCAGCAGACAGCCGAACACTGAAGCTTTCTTT | CASSRQPNTEAFF
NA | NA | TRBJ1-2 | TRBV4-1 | TGCGCCAGCAGCCAAGAAACGGCAGCCAGCGCTAACTATGGCTACACCTTC | CASSQETAASANYGYTF
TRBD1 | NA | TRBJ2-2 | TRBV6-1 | TGTGCCAGCAGTGGACAGGGTCGGACCGGGGAGCTGTTTTTT | CASSGQGRTGELFF
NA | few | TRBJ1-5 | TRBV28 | TGTGCCAGCAGTTACCAGCCCCAGCATTTT | CASSYQPQHF
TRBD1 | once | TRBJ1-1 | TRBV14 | TGTGCCAGCAGCCCGGGGACAGGGGGCTCGCGGACTGAAGCTTTCTTT | CASSPGTGGSRTEAFF
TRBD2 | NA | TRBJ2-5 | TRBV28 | TGTGCCAGCAGTCCTAACGAGGAACTAGCGGACTCAGAGACCCAGTACTTC | CASSPNEELADSETQYF
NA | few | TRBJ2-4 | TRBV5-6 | TGTGCCAGCAGCTTGGGGTGGGAGAGTCCCTCTGGAAACATTCAGTACTTC | CASSLGWESPSGNIQYF
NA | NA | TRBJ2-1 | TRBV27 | TGTGCCAGCGGGAGGCGGCTCGATGAGCAGTTCTTC | CASGRRLDEQFF
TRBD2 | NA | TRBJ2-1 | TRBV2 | TGTGCCAGCAGTGCTACGACTAGCGCCTTATACAATGAGCAGTTCTTC | CASSATTSALYNEQFF
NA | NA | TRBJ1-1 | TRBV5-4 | TGTGCCAGCAGCCCCCGGAGAGTGAACACTGAAGCTTTCTTT | CASSPRRVNTEAFF
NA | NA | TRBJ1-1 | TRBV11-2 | TGTGCCAGCAGCTTAGATAAGACACCCCAAGCTTTCTTT | CASSLDKTPQAFF
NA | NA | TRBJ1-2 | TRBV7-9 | TGTGCCAGCAGCTTAGACAGGTCTGGCTACACCTTC | CASSLDRSGYTF
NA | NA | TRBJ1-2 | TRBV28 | TGTGCCAGCAGTGCGAGGGGGGACGTCACCTTC | CASSARGDVTF
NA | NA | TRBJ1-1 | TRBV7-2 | TGTGCCAGCAGCATTAGACCCCTGAACACTGAAGCTTTCTTT | CASSIRPLNTEAFF
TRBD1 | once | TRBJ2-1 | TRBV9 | TGTGCCAGCAGCGTAGCTGTAAACAGGGGGAATGAGCAGTTCTTC | CASSVAVNRGNEQFF
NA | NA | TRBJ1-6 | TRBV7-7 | TGTGCCAGCAGCTTACCCTTCTCCAGGGTAAGGGCCCCCCTCCACTTT | CASSLPFSRVRAPLHF
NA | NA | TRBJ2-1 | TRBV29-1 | TGCAGCCACCAAACCGGGACAGAGCAGTTCTTC | CSHQTGTEQFF
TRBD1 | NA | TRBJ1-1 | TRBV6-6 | TGTGCCAGCAGTTACTCTGGACAGGGTAACACTGAAGCTTTCTTT | CASSYSGQGNTEAFF
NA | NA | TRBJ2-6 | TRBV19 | TGTGCCAGTAGTATAGGAGGGGTCGGGGCCAACGTCCTGACTTTC | CASSIGGVGANVLTF